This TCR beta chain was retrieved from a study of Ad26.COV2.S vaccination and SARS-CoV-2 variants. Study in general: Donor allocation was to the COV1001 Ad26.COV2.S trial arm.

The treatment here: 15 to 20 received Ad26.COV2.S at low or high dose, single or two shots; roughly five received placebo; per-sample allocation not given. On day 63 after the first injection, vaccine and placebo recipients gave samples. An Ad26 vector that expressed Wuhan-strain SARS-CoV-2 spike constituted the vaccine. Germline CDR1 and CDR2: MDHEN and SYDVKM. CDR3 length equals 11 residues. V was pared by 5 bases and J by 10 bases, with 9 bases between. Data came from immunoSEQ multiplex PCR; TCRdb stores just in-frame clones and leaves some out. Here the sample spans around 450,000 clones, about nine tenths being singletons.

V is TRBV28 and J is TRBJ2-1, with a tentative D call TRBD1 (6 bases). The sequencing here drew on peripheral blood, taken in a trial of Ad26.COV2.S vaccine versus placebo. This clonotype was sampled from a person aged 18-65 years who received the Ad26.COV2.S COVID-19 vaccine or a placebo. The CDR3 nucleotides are TGTGCCAGCAGTCCTGACAGGGAGCAGTTCTTC. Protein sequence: CASSPDREQFF.